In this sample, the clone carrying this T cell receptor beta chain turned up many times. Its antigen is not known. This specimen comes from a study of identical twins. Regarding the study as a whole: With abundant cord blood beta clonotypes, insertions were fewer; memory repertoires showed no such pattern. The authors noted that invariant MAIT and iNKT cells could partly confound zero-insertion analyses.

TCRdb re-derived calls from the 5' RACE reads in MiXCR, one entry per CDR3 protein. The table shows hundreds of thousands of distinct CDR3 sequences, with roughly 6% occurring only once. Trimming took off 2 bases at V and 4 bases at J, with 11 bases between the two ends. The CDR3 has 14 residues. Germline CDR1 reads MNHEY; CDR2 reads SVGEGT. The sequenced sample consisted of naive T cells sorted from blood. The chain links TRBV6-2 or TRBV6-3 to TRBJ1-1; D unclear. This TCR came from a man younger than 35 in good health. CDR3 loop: CASSYAQTLTEAFF. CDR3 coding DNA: TGTGCCAGCAGTTACGCCCAGACCCTCACTGAAGCTTTCTTT.